Listed below are T cell receptor beta chains from one sample, sequenced in a study of blood T cell repertoires in COVID-19. Repertoires were generated with immunoSEQ multiplex PCR, while TCRdb's copy carries only in-frame clones and drops some. The sample consists of hundreds of thousands of clones, roughly four fifths of them appearing once. Sequenced material: peripheral blood. These receptors came from an elderly man with acute or convalescent COVID-19. Both conserved end residues are part of each CDR3. Fields, in order: V gene, clone size, D gene, J gene, CDR3 DNA, CDR3 protein. The D gene is left open where the match is weak. A clone size is listed for some rows: how often the clone was seen (once, few, many), or a class if it is expanded.

v_gene: TRBV5-4
abundance: NA
d_gene: TRBD1
j_gene: TRBJ1-2
CDR3nt: TGTGCCAGCAGCTTGGACAGGGGGACAGGCGTCTACACCTTC
CDR3aa: CASSLDRGTGVYTF

v_gene: TRBV6-1
abundance: NA
d_gene: NA
j_gene: TRBJ1-4
CDR3nt: TGTGCCAGCAGTGAAGGACCAGGGGAAAAACTGTTTTTT
CDR3aa: CASSEGPGEKLFF

v_gene: TRBV18
abundance: NA
d_gene: NA
j_gene: TRBJ2-5
CDR3nt: TGTGCCAGCTCACGGACAAAGGGAGGAGAGACCCAGTACTTC
CDR3aa: CASSRTKGGETQYF

v_gene: TRBV6-5
abundance: NA
d_gene: TRBD1
j_gene: TRBJ1-2
CDR3nt: TGTGCCAGCAGTAGGGAACAGGGGTGGAACTATGGCTACACCTTC
CDR3aa: CASSREQGWNYGYTF

v_gene: TRBV29-1
abundance: few
d_gene: NA
j_gene: TRBJ2-7
CDR3nt: TGCAGCGTTTTACTAGGGAGTGCCTACGAGCAGTACTTC
CDR3aa: CSVLLGSAYEQYF

v_gene: TRBV13
abundance: NA
d_gene: TRBD1
j_gene: TRBJ2-7
CDR3nt: TGTGCCAGCAGCCTACGACAGGGGGCGACGGACGAGCAGTACTTC
CDR3aa: CASSLRQGATDEQYF

v_gene: TRBV7-3
abundance: NA
d_gene: NA
j_gene: TRBJ1-3
CDR3nt: TGTGCCAGCAGCTTAGGGCCAGCTGGAAACACCATATATTTT
CDR3aa: CASSLGPAGNTIYF

v_gene: TRBV9
abundance: few
d_gene: TRBD2
j_gene: TRBJ2-5
CDR3nt: TGTGCCAGCAGCGTGAGGGGGACTAGTCAAGAGACCCAGTACTTC
CDR3aa: CASSVRGTSQETQYF

v_gene: TRBV6-5
abundance: NA
d_gene: TRBD1
j_gene: TRBJ1-1
CDR3nt: TGTGCCAGCAACAAGGGGGCGTACACTGAAGCTTTCTTT
CDR3aa: CASNKGAYTEAFF

v_gene: TRBV11-2
abundance: NA
d_gene: NA
j_gene: TRBJ2-7
CDR3nt: TGTGCCAGCAGCTTAGACGTAGTATACTACGAGCAGTACTTC
CDR3aa: CASSLDVVYYEQYF

v_gene: TRBV3-1/TRBV3-2
abundance: NA
d_gene: NA
j_gene: TRBJ2-2
CDR3nt: TGTGCCAGCAGCCAAGATCGCAGGAACACCGGGGAGCTGTTTTTT
CDR3aa: CASSQDRRNTGELFF

v_gene: TRBV5-1
abundance: NA
d_gene: TRBD1
j_gene: TRBJ1-2
CDR3nt: TGCGCCAGCAGCTTGGGACAGGGGGGAGGCTACACCTTC
CDR3aa: CASSLGQGGGYTF

v_gene: TRBV6-6
abundance: NA
d_gene: NA
j_gene: TRBJ2-3
CDR3nt: TGTGCCAGCAGTCTTTACGGTTGGAGCACAGATACGCAGTATTTT
CDR3aa: CASSLYGWSTDTQYF

v_gene: TRBV27
abundance: NA
d_gene: NA
j_gene: TRBJ2-7
CDR3nt: TGTGCCAGCAGTTTCGTGGGTAGCGGTGACTACGAGCAGTACTTC
CDR3aa: CASSFVGSGDYEQYF

v_gene: TRBV25-1
abundance: NA
d_gene: NA
j_gene: TRBJ1-2
CDR3nt: TGTGCCAGCAGCCTCTCTGGAGATGGCTACACCTTC
CDR3aa: CASSLSGDGYTF

v_gene: TRBV27
abundance: NA
d_gene: TRBD1
j_gene: TRBJ1-5
CDR3nt: TGTGCCAGCAGTCGGGACAGGGTCAATCAGCCCCAGCATTTT
CDR3aa: CASSRDRVNQPQHF

v_gene: TRBV24-1
abundance: NA
d_gene: NA
j_gene: TRBJ2-7
CDR3nt: TGTGCCACTTCCTCCTCGTTCGCCTACGAGCAGTACTTC
CDR3aa: CATSSSFAYEQYF

v_gene: TRBV2
abundance: many
d_gene: NA
j_gene: TRBJ2-7
CDR3nt: TGTGCCAGCAGACCCAGGGGATGGGGCTCCTACGAGCAGTACTTC
CDR3aa: CASRPRGWGSYEQYF

v_gene: TRBV6-5
abundance: NA
d_gene: NA
j_gene: TRBJ1-5
CDR3nt: TGTGCCAGCAGTTACGACAGGTCGGGTCAGCCCCAGCATTTT
CDR3aa: CASSYDRSGQPQHF

v_gene: TRBV21-1
abundance: once
d_gene: NA
j_gene: TRBJ2-5
CDR3nt: TGTGCCAGCAGCAAAAAAAAGGCCCCGGACAGGGGAAGAGAGACCCAGTACTTC
CDR3aa: CASSKKKAPDRGRETQYF

v_gene: TRBV2
abundance: NA
d_gene: TRBD2
j_gene: TRBJ2-7
CDR3nt: TGTGCCAGCAGTGAAGCGCTTCTCGGGACTAGCTCCATCTTC
CDR3aa: CASSEALLGTSSIF

v_gene: TRBV4-1
abundance: NA
d_gene: TRBD2
j_gene: TRBJ2-5
CDR3nt: TGCGCCAGCAGCCAAGATGTCAGCGGGAGGACCCAGTACTTC
CDR3aa: CASSQDVSGRTQYF

v_gene: TRBV5-1
abundance: NA
d_gene: NA
j_gene: TRBJ2-7
CDR3nt: TGCGCCAGCAGCTTCCGATGGGAGTCCGTCTCCTACGAGCAGTACTTC
CDR3aa: CASSFRWESVSYEQYF

v_gene: TRBV24-1
abundance: NA
d_gene: NA
j_gene: TRBJ2-1
CDR3nt: TGTGCCACCAGTGATCCCGTCGGGACTGGGGCTAGTGAGCAGTTCTTC
CDR3aa: CATSDPVGTGASEQFF

v_gene: TRBV5-4
abundance: NA
d_gene: TRBD1
j_gene: TRBJ2-3
CDR3nt: TGTGCCAGCAGCCTAGTACAGGGGCTCACAGATACGCAGTATTTT
CDR3aa: CASSLVQGLTDTQYF

v_gene: TRBV28
abundance: NA
d_gene: NA
j_gene: TRBJ1-2
CDR3nt: TGTGCCAGCAGTCCGGACAGAGTGAATGGCTACACCTTC
CDR3aa: CASSPDRVNGYTF

v_gene: TRBV18
abundance: NA
d_gene: NA
j_gene: TRBJ1-5
CDR3nt: TGTGCCAGCTCACCCCTAGGGGGCAATCAGCCCCAGCATTTT
CDR3aa: CASSPLGGNQPQHF

v_gene: TRBV11-2
abundance: NA
d_gene: NA
j_gene: TRBJ1-1
CDR3nt: TGTGCCAGCAGCTTAGTACGGAGGATGAACACTGAAGCTTTCTTT
CDR3aa: CASSLVRRMNTEAFF

v_gene: TRBV28
abundance: NA
d_gene: NA
j_gene: TRBJ2-7
CDR3nt: TGTGCCAGCAGTTTCCACTACGAGCAGTACTTC
CDR3aa: CASSFHYEQYF

v_gene: TRBV18
abundance: NA
d_gene: NA
j_gene: TRBJ2-5
CDR3nt: TGTGCCAGCTCTGACTCTATCCAAGAGACCCAGTACTTC
CDR3aa: CASSDSIQETQYF

v_gene: TRBV19
abundance: NA
d_gene: NA
j_gene: TRBJ1-5
CDR3nt: TGTGCCAGTACCCCCTTAACAGGTCAGAATCAGCCCCAGCATTTT
CDR3aa: CASTPLTGQNQPQHF

v_gene: TRBV10-3
abundance: many
d_gene: NA
j_gene: TRBJ1-1
CDR3nt: TGTGCCATCAGTGAGTCGGGGGGTTATGAAGCTTTCTTT
CDR3aa: CAISESGGYEAFF

v_gene: TRBV29-1
abundance: NA
d_gene: TRBD2
j_gene: TRBJ2-3
CDR3nt: TGCAGCATATTAGCGGGAGGGCCCTCAGATACGCAGTATTTT
CDR3aa: CSILAGGPSDTQYF

v_gene: TRBV24-1
abundance: NA
d_gene: TRBD2
j_gene: TRBJ2-1
CDR3nt: TGTGCCACCAGTGACGTAGGGGGGACTAGCTTTCCCCATGAGCAGTTCTTC
CDR3aa: CATSDVGGTSFPHEQFF

v_gene: TRBV6-5
abundance: NA
d_gene: TRBD1
j_gene: TRBJ2-1
CDR3nt: TGTGCCAGCAGTTCATCCCGGACAGGGGTTAGCAATGAGCAGTTCTTC
CDR3aa: CASSSSRTGVSNEQFF

v_gene: TRBV19
abundance: NA
d_gene: TRBD1
j_gene: TRBJ2-2
CDR3nt: TGTGCCAGTAAGATCGGGACAGGGGAGGGGAGGACCGGGGAGCTGTTTTTT
CDR3aa: CASKIGTGEGRTGELFF

v_gene: TRBV7-9
abundance: few
d_gene: NA
j_gene: TRBJ2-7
CDR3nt: TGTGCCAGCAGCTTAGCGGCAGGGGGGACCTACGAGCAGTACTTC
CDR3aa: CASSLAAGGTYEQYF

v_gene: TRBV5-8
abundance: NA
d_gene: NA
j_gene: TRBJ1-6
CDR3nt: TGTGCCAGCAGCCTTAGAGGTCCCCTCCACTTT
CDR3aa: CASSLRGPLHF

v_gene: TRBV9
abundance: NA
d_gene: NA
j_gene: TRBJ1-2
CDR3nt: TGTGCCAGCAGCCTCTTGGCTCAAGAAGGCTACACCTTC
CDR3aa: CASSLLAQEGYTF

v_gene: TRBV18
abundance: NA
d_gene: TRBD1
j_gene: TRBJ2-7
CDR3nt: TGTGCCAGCTCACCTAACGGGCGTAACCGGGACAGGCAAGCCTACGAGCAGTACTTC
CDR3aa: CASSPNGRNRDRQAYEQYF

v_gene: TRBV5-1
abundance: once
d_gene: NA
j_gene: TRBJ1-6
CDR3nt: TGCGCCAGCAGCTTGGACAGGGCGGGTTCACCCCTCCACTTT
CDR3aa: CASSLDRAGSPLHF

v_gene: TRBV19
abundance: NA
d_gene: TRBD1
j_gene: TRBJ1-1
CDR3nt: TGTGCCAGTAGTACCGACAGGGTCGGCACTGAAGCTTTCTTT
CDR3aa: CASSTDRVGTEAFF

v_gene: TRBV19
abundance: NA
d_gene: NA
j_gene: TRBJ1-5
CDR3nt: TGTGCCAGTAACAGGCGGGAAATCAATCAGCCCCAGCATTTT
CDR3aa: CASNRREINQPQHF

v_gene: TRBV30
abundance: NA
d_gene: NA
j_gene: TRBJ1-6
CDR3nt: TGTGCCTGGACGAGCAGGGGTAATTCACCCCTCCACTTT
CDR3aa: CAWTSRGNSPLHF

v_gene: TRBV3-1/TRBV3-2
abundance: NA
d_gene: NA
j_gene: TRBJ2-7
CDR3nt: TGTGCCAGCAGCCAAGCTCGACATTCCGACTACGAGCAGTACTTC
CDR3aa: CASSQARHSDYEQYF

v_gene: TRBV19
abundance: NA
d_gene: TRBD1
j_gene: TRBJ2-1
CDR3nt: TGTGCCAGTAGTATAGGGACTGACAGGGAAGCCTACAATGAGCAGTTCTTC
CDR3aa: CASSIGTDREAYNEQFF

v_gene: TRBV5-1
abundance: NA
d_gene: TRBD1
j_gene: TRBJ1-6
CDR3nt: TGCGCCAGCAGCGGGAAAAGGGGACAGTGGGACTATAATTCACCCCTCCACTTT
CDR3aa: CASSGKRGQWDYNSPLHF

v_gene: TRBV2
abundance: NA
d_gene: NA
j_gene: TRBJ1-5
CDR3nt: TGTGCCAGCACGGGACAACTTTCTAATCAGCCCCAGCATTTT
CDR3aa: CASTGQLSNQPQHF

v_gene: TRBV6-1
abundance: NA
d_gene: TRBD1
j_gene: TRBJ2-2
CDR3nt: TGTGCCAGCAGTGAAGCCCAAACAGGGGCCGGCACCGGGGAGCTGTTTTTT
CDR3aa: CASSEAQTGAGTGELFF

v_gene: TRBV2
abundance: once
d_gene: TRBD1
j_gene: TRBJ1-2
CDR3nt: TGTGCCAGCAGTAACCGACAGGGGGTAGAGTATGGCTACACCTTC
CDR3aa: CASSNRQGVEYGYTF

v_gene: TRBV24-1
abundance: few
d_gene: TRBD2
j_gene: TRBJ2-1
CDR3nt: TGTGCCACCAGTGACACCAAGACTAGCGGGTTCTCCTACAATGAGCAGTTCTTC
CDR3aa: CATSDTKTSGFSYNEQFF

v_gene: TRBV5-5
abundance: NA
d_gene: TRBD1
j_gene: TRBJ1-1
CDR3nt: TGTGCCAGCAGCCGCCCCTCCGGGACAGCCAACACTGAAGCTTTCTTT
CDR3aa: CASSRPSGTANTEAFF

v_gene: TRBV11-2
abundance: NA
d_gene: TRBD1
j_gene: TRBJ2-7
CDR3nt: TGTGCCAGCAGCTTGACGGACAGGGAGAGGTACGAGCAGTACTTC
CDR3aa: CASSLTDRERYEQYF

v_gene: TRBV12-3/TRBV12-4
abundance: once
d_gene: NA
j_gene: TRBJ1-5
CDR3nt: TGTGCCAGCAGACAGGGTAGCAATCAGCCCCAGCATTTT
CDR3aa: CASRQGSNQPQHF

v_gene: TRBV5-8
abundance: NA
d_gene: TRBD2
j_gene: TRBJ2-3
CDR3nt: TGTGCCAGCAGTTCCCCGGGACTAGATTCCTTCACAGATACGCAGTATTTT
CDR3aa: CASSSPGLDSFTDTQYF

v_gene: TRBV7-2
abundance: NA
d_gene: NA
j_gene: TRBJ2-7
CDR3nt: TGTGCCAGCAGCAAACAGGGCTACGAGCAGTACTTC
CDR3aa: CASSKQGYEQYF

v_gene: TRBV7-8
abundance: NA
d_gene: NA
j_gene: TRBJ2-1
CDR3nt: TGTGCCAGCAGCTTCGGAGCTCCCTCCTACAATGAGCAGTTCTTC
CDR3aa: CASSFGAPSYNEQFF

v_gene: TRBV5-4
abundance: few
d_gene: NA
j_gene: TRBJ2-5
CDR3nt: TGTGCCAGCAGCTCGAGGGAACGGGAGACCCAGTACTTC
CDR3aa: CASSSRERETQYF

v_gene: TRBV3-1/TRBV3-2
abundance: once
d_gene: TRBD1
j_gene: TRBJ2-7
CDR3nt: TGTGCCAGCAGCCAACACGGGACAGGGGGGGCCGACGAGCAGTACTTC
CDR3aa: CASSQHGTGGADEQYF

v_gene: TRBV6-4
abundance: NA
d_gene: NA
j_gene: TRBJ1-1
CDR3nt: TGTGCCAGCAGTGTAACAGAAAACACTGAAGCTTTCTTT
CDR3aa: CASSVTENTEAFF